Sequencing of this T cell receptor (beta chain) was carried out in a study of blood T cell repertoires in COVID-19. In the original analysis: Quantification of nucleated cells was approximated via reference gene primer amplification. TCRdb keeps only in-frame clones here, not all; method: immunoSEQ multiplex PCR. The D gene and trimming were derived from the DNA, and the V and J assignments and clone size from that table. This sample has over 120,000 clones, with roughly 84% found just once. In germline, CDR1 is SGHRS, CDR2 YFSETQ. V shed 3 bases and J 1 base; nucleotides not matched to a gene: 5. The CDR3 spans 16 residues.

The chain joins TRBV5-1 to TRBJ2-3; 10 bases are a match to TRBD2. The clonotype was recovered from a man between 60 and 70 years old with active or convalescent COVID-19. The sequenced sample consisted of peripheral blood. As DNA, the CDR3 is TGCGCCAGCAGCTCCATTCTAGCGGGGGGCACAGATACGCAGTATTTT. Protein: CASSSILAGGTDTQYF. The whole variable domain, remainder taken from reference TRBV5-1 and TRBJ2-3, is KAGVTQTPRYLIKTRGQQVTLSCSPISGHRSVSWYQQTPGQGLQFLFEYFSETQRNKGNFPGRFSGRQFSNSRSEMNVSTLELGDSALYLCASSSILAGGTDTQYFGPGTRLTVL.